These 27 T cell receptor beta chains originate from one sample sequenced in a study of T-cell reconstitution after alpha-beta-depleted transplantation in children. This sample's TCRbeta library carried unique molecular identifier barcodes. TCRdb itself ran the PCR reads through MiXCR, one entry per CDR3 protein. The table shows 230,000 or so distinct CDR3 sequences, with around 8.9% occurring only once. Sequencing was performed on PBMCs from the stem cell graft donor, taken from the stem cell graft. The receptors derive from a human donor who donated a stem cell graft to a child with SCID.

This clonotype has ten or more counts. The chain links TRBV5-4 to TRBJ2-1; 11 bases are a match to TRBD1. Germline trimming cut 3 bases from V and 0 bases from J; bases unmatched to any gene: 14. The CDR3 totals 20 residues. In germline, CDR1 is SGHNT, CDR2 YYREEE (reference sequence). The CDR3 coding sequence is TGTGCCAGCAGCTCGAGGACAGGGGGCCACTCCTTCCGCTCCTACAATGAGCAGTTCTTC. This sequence encodes CASSSRTGGHSFRSYNEQFF.

This clonotype has ten or more counts. The gene calls are TRBV7-8 and TRBJ2-1; no firm D call. V lost 5 bases to trimming and J lost 5 bases, with 13 bases between them. The CDR3 spans 14 residues. CDR1 is SGHVS and CDR2 is FQNEAQ in the germline V gene. CDR3 DNA: TGTGCCAGCAGCCCGCCTGGAGCCAACAATGAGCAGTTCTTC. Protein sequence: CASSPPGANNEQFF.

This clonotype was detected ten times or more. CDR3: CSAQGYGGNEQFF. CDR3 nucleotide sequence: TGCAGTGCTCAGGGGTACGGGGGGAATGAGCAGTTCTTC. The V call is TRBV20-1, the J call TRBJ2-1; tentative D call: TRBD2 (7 bases). V was cut by 5 bases and J by 7 bases, with 15 bases left in between. The CDR3 is 13 amino acids. Germline V lookup: CDR1 DFQATT, CDR2 SNEGSKA (reference sequence).

This clonotype has ten or more counts. The chain has TRBV6-5 and TRBJ1-2; unclear D gene. With 2 bases removed from V and 0 bases from J, the gap between germline ends came to 4 bases. Germline V gene sequence: CDR1 MNHEY, CDR2 SVGAGI. The CDR3 loop spans 13 amino acids. DNA for the CDR3: TGTGCCAGCAGTTACGCAGCTAACTATGGCTACACCTTC. Translation: CASSYAANYGYTF.

Details on this clonotype: A much larger clone differs by one base, so this may be a read error. V usage is TRBV7-9 and J usage is TRBJ1-1; D call uncertain. Trimming cost V 8 bases and J 6 bases, with 16 bases left between them. The V gene's germline CDR1 is SEHNR and CDR2 FQNEAQ (reference sequence). The CDR3 length is 13 residues. The DNA of the CDR3 is TGTGCCAGCCATCGCGAACCACAACCTGAAGCTTTCTTT. It yields the protein CASHREPQPEAFF.

This clonotype was found many times. The chain uses TRBV5-5 and TRBJ2-7; 7 bases match TRBD1. Unmatched junction bases numbered 12, after V lost 5 bases and J lost 4 bases. This CDR3 spans 15 amino acids. CDR1 is SGHKS, CDR2 YYEKEE, per germline (reference sequence). CDR3 residues: CASSTLGTASYEQYF. CDR3 DNA sequence: TGTGCCAGCAGTACGCTTGGGACAGCAAGTTACGAGCAGTACTTC.

This clonotype was seen a few times. The CDR3 region has the DNA TGTGCCAGCAGCTTACACCATGGCTACACCTTC. This codes for CASSLHHGYTF. This sequence joins TRBV7-9 and TRBJ1-2; D is unresolved. This CDR3 region has 11 residues. Per germline, CDR1 SEHNR and CDR2 FQNEAQ (reference sequence). V dropped 2 bases and J dropped 6 bases, with 4 bases sitting between them.

This clonotype was seen many times. The chain uses TRBV12-3 or TRBV12-4 and TRBJ1-2; D unclear. V lost 6 bases and J lost 5, with 10 bases in between. The CDR3 is made up of 12 amino acids. Written as DNA, the CDR3 is TGTGCCAGCAGAACCACAGAGTATGGCTACACCTTC. It specifies CASRTTEYGYTF.

This clonotype occurred many times. V is TRBV19 and J is TRBJ2-1; possibly TRBD1 for D (5 bases). Germline V gene sequence: CDR1 LNHDA, CDR2 SQIVND (reference sequence). The CDR3 is made up of 15 amino acids. The V gene lost 3 bases and the J gene lost 1 base, with 10 bases spanning the gap. This CDR3 is CASSIMGRSYNEQFF. CDR3 bases: TGTGCCAGTAGTATCATGGGGCGATCCTACAATGAGCAGTTCTTC.

This clonotype has ten or more counts. This sequence joins TRBV12-3 or TRBV12-4 and TRBJ2-7; 7 bases are shared with TRBD2. V trimming: 10 bases; J trimming: 6 bases; junction bases outside the gene matches: 9. This CDR3 spans 12 amino acids. CDR3 residues: CATISPGGEQYF. The DNA of the CDR3 is TGTGCCACCATCAGCCCGGGGGGCGAGCAGTACTTC.

This clonotype was detected ten times or more. V usage is TRBV3-1 and J usage is TRBJ2-4; possible D gene TRBD1, 5 bases. Germline V gene data show CDR1 as LGHDT and CDR2 as YNNKEL (reference sequence). The CDR3 has 15 residues. Trimming pared 3 bases from V and 3 bases from J, leaving 12 bases between. The DNA of the CDR3 is TGTGCCAGCAGCCAGGCAGGGTTCGACAAAAACATTCAGTACTTC. This sequence encodes CASSQAGFDKNIQYF. The whole variable domain, remainder taken from reference TRBV3-1 and TRBJ2-4, is DTAVSQTPKYLVTQMGNDKSIKCEQNLGHDTMYWYKQDSKKFLKIMFSYNNKELIINETVPNRFSPKSPDKAHLNLHINSLELGDSAVYFCASSQAGFDKNIQYFGAGTRLSVL.

The sample holds many counts of this clonotype. V and J are TRBV29-1 and TRBJ2-6; D might be TRBD1 (6 bases). The CDR3 has 13 amino acids. From germline, CDR1 is SQVTM and CDR2 ANQGSEA. The V end was cut by 7 bases, the J end by 1 base, with 8 bases between. CDR3 sequence (DNA): TGCAGCGCAGGGGAATCTGGGGCCAACGTCCTGACTTTC. Residues: CSAGESGANVLTF. The whole variable domain, remainder taken from reference TRBV29-1 and TRBJ2-6, is SAVISQKPSRDICQRGTSLTIQCQVDSQVTMMFWYRQQPGQSLTLIATANQGSEATYESGFVIDKFPISRPNLTFSTLTVSNMSPEDSSIYLCSAGESGANVLTFGAGSRLTVL.

This clonotype has a count of ten or more. This chain joins TRBV5-1 and TRBJ1-2; D not certain. CDR1 and CDR2 from the germline V gene are SGHRS and YFSETQ. The CDR3 runs 14 residues. The V end was cut by 0 bases, the J end by 2 bases, with 8 bases between. The DNA of the CDR3 is TGCGCCAGCAGCTTGGTGGCAGACAACTATGGCTACACCTTC. This codes for CASSLVADNYGYTF.

This clonotype was counted many times. The chain links TRBV7-2 to TRBJ1-3, with 9 bases lining up with TRBD1. Germline loops: CDR1 SGHTA, CDR2 FQGNSA. The V and J ends lost 1 base and 5 bases, in that order; junction bases with no gene match: 3. The CDR3 is 15 residues long. CDR3 bases: TGTGCCAGCAGCTTAGTCGGGACAGGGAGAAACACCATATATTTT. Translating gives CASSLVGTGRNTIYF.

In regard to this clonotype: A much larger clone differs by one base, so this may be a read error. The chain couples TRBV18 to TRBJ1-1, with 7 bases lining up with TRBD1. CDR1 and CDR2 from the germline V gene are KGHSH and LQKENI. CDR3 size: 13 residues. CDR3 in DNA: TGTTCCAGCTCAGCCCAGGGGGACACTGAAGCTTTCTTT. This sequence encodes CSSSAQGDTEAFF.

This clonotype was observed at least ten times. The CDR3 sequence: CASSYLDSFLQETQYF. CDR3 nucleotide sequence: TGTGCCAGCAGTTACTTGGACAGCTTCTTACAAGAGACCCAGTACTTC. This rearrangement joins TRBV6-2 or TRBV6-3 to TRBJ2-5; tentative D call: TRBD1 (6 bases). Deletions cut 1 base from V and 2 bases from J, with 14 bases between. The CDR3 contains 16 residues. The germline V gene has CDR1 MNHEY and CDR2 SVGEGT.

This clonotype was counted many times. The chain is built from TRBV7-2 and TRBJ2-7; 8 nucleotides match TRBD1. CDR1 and CDR2 (germline): SGHTA, FQGNSA. This CDR3 region has 14 residues. V was clipped by 1 base and J by 6 bases; unmatched bases: 5. As DNA, the CDR3 is TGTGCCAGCAGCTTAGTTTGGGACAGGCCCGAGCAGTACTTC. Its protein product is CASSLVWDRPEQYF.

This clonotype was found many times. This chain joins TRBV11-2 and TRBJ1-1; D uncertain. The CDR3 spans 18 residues. V lost 0 bases to trimming and J lost 0 bases, with 17 bases between them. Germline V gene sequence: CDR1 SGHAT, CDR2 FQNNGV. The CDR3 loop is CASSLDPYPEIMNTEAFF. DNA of the CDR3: TGTGCCAGCAGCTTAGATCCGTATCCGGAGATCATGAACACTGAAGCTTTCTTT.

This clonotype was picked up a small number of times. The rearrangement uses TRBV20-1 and TRBJ2-7; possible D gene TRBD2, 6 bases. The CDR3 extends over 13 amino acids. Germline lookup yields CDR1 DFQATT and CDR2 SNEGSKA (reference sequence). The V and J ends lost 3 bases and 4 bases respectively, with 13 bases between them. The CDR3, as DNA: TGCAGTGCTAGGCGGCCGGGGGTTTACGAGCAGTACTTC. This codes for CSARRPGVYEQYF.

In this sample, this clonotype turned up many times. The rearrangement joins TRBV5-1 to TRBJ2-5, with 8 bases fitting TRBD1. The length of the CDR3 is 14 residues. J lost 5 bases, V lost 6 bases, and 9 bases had no gene match. Germline CDR1 reads SGHRS; CDR2 reads YFSETQ. The CDR3 reads CASTFRTGKETQYF. Written as DNA, the CDR3 is TGCGCCAGCACCTTTAGGACAGGGAAGGAGACCCAGTACTTC.

Ten or more counts support this clonotype. The V gene is TRBV20-1, the J gene TRBJ2-7; 8 nucleotides align to TRBD2. There are 12 residues in the CDR3. Germline V gene data show CDR1 as DFQATT and CDR2 as SNEGSKA (reference sequence). The V gene end was trimmed by 1 base and the J gene end by 6 bases; junction bases not matched to a gene: 2. The CDR3: CSARGRGGEQYF. CDR3 DNA sequence: TGCAGTGCTAGAGGACGGGGGGGCGAGCAGTACTTC.

This clonotype was seen ten or more times. The chain is built from TRBV20-1 and TRBJ1-1; 9 bases are shared with TRBD1. CDR3 length equals 17 residues. V lost 2 bases and J lost 0; bases outside the gene matches: 10. Per germline, CDR1 DFQATT and CDR2 SNEGSKA (reference sequence). The CDR3 loop is CSARPLGTGTLNTEAFF. For the CDR3, the DNA is TGCAGTGCTAGACCCCTTGGGACAGGGACCCTGAACACTGAAGCTTTCTTT.

With respect to this clonotype: Given a much more abundant clone one base away, this may be a read error. The conserved phenylalanine or tryptophan normally closing the CDR3 is absent here, so this likely arose from a read error. V gene TRBV12-3 or TRBV12-4 combines with J gene TRBJ1-2; D might be TRBD1 (6 bases). The CDR3 consists of 16 residues. Trimming stripped 3 bases from V and 4 bases from J, with 18 bases between. The chain's CDR3 is CASSFGGQVGAYGYTY. CDR3 bases: TGTGCCAGCAGTTTCGGGGGCCAGGTGGGGGCCTATGGCTACACCTAC.

This clonotype showed up many times. This chain joins TRBV5-1 and TRBJ2-3, with 12 bases fitting TRBD2. This CDR3 has 20 amino acids. Unmatched junction bases numbered 16, after V lost 3 bases and J lost 2 bases. Germline CDR1 reads SGHRS; CDR2 reads YFSETQ. CDR3 bases: TGCGCCAGCAGCTCGGACCCTAGCGGGGGGGCTCGGATGAACACAGATACGCAGTATTTT. This translates into CASSSDPSGGARMNTDTQYF.

This clonotype was recorded once. The gene calls are TRBV7-2 and TRBJ2-2; D gene ambiguous. The CDR3 spans 11 residues. The V gene's germline CDR1 is SGHTA and CDR2 FQGNSA. The V and J ends lost 5 bases and 7 bases respectively, with 5 bases between them. CDR3 amino acids: CASSSYGELFF. The CDR3 region has the DNA TGTGCCAGCAGCAGTTACGGGGAGCTGTTTTTT.

Ten or more counts support this clonotype. The chain employs TRBV5-1 and TRBJ2-2; D is undetermined. From germline, CDR1 is SGHRS and CDR2 YFSETQ. The CDR3 contains 15 residues. Between the trimmed V and J ends, which lost 3 bases and 4 bases, there was a span of 13 bases. Here the CDR3 reads CASSSKWESTGELFF. The CDR3, as DNA: TGCGCCAGCAGCTCAAAGTGGGAATCCACCGGGGAGCTGTTTTTT.

This clonotype was picked up a small number of times. CDR3 sequence: CASSPWTSGGALTDTQYF. The CDR3 DNA reads as TGTGCCAGCAGCCCCTGGACTAGCGGGGGGGCTCTCACAGATACGCAGTATTTT. The chain links TRBV13 to TRBJ2-3; 15 bases are a match to TRBD2. The junction had 8 bases not matched to a gene; V was cut back by 5 bases and J by 2 bases. Germline assignment: CDR1 PRHDT and CDR2 FYEKMQ (reference sequence). This CDR3 region has 18 residues.